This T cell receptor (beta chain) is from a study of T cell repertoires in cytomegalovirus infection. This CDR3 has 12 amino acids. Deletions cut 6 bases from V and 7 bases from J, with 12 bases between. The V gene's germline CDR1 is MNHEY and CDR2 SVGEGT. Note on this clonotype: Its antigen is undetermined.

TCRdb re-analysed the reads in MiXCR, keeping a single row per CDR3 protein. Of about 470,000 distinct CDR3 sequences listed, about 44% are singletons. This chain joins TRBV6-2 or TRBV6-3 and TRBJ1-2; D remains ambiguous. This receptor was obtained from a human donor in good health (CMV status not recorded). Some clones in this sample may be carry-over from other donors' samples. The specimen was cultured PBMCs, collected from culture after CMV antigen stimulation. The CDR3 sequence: CASRSSGTGYTF. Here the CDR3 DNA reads TGTGCCAGCAGGAGTTCAGGAACTGGCTACACCTTC.